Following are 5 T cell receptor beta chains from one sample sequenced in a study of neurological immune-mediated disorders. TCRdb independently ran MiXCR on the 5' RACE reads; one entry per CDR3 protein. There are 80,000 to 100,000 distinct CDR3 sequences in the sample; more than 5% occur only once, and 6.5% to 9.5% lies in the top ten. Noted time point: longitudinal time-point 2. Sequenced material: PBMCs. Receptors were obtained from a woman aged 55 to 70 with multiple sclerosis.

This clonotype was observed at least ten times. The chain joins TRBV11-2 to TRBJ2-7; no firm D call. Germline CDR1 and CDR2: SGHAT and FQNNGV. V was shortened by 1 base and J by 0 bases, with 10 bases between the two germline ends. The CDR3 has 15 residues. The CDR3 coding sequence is TGTGCCAGCAGCTTAGCGGCCGGCAGCTCCTACGAGCAGTACTTC. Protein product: CASSLAAGSSYEQYF. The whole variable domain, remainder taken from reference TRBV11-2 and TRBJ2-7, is EAGVAQSPRYKIIEKRQSVAFWCNPISGHATLYWYQQILGQGPKLLIQFQNNGVVDDSQLPKDRFSAERLKGVDSTLKIQPAKLEDSAVYLCASSLAAGSSYEQYFGPGTRLTVT.

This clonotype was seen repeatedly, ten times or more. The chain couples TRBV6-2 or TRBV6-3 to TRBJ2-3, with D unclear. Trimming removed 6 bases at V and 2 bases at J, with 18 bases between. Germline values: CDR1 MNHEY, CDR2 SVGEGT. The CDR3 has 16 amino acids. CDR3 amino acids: CASRPGPTQSTDTQYF. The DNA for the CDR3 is TGTGCCAGCAGGCCCGGACCCACTCAATCCACAGATACGCAGTATTTT.

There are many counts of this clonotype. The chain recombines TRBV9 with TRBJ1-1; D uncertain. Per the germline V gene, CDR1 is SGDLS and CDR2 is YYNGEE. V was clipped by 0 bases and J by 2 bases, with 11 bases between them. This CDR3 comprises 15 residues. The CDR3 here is CASSVARNRNTEAFF. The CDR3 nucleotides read TGTGCCAGCAGCGTAGCTCGGAATAGAAACACTGAAGCTTTCTTT.

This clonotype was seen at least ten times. The CDR3 here is CASSPGLTGTYEQYF. For the CDR3, the DNA is TGTGCCAGCAGCCCTGGCTTAACAGGAACCTACGAGCAGTACTTC. This chain links TRBV11-2 with TRBJ2-7; TRBD1 is a possible D gene (5 bases). The germline V gene encodes CDR1 SGHAT and CDR2 FQNNGV. The V and J ends lost 5 bases and 2 bases respectively, with 16 bases between them. This CDR3 spans 15 amino acids.

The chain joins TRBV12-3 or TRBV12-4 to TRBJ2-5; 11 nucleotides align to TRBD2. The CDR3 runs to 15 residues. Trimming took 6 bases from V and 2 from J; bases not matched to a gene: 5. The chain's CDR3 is CASRTSGGAQETQYF. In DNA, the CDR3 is TGTGCCAGCAGAACTAGCGGGGGAGCACAAGAGACCCAGTACTTC.